Following are 10 T cell receptor beta chains from one sample sequenced in a study of blood T cell repertoires in COVID-19. Clones were read by immunoSEQ multiplex PCR, and TCRdb kept only the in-frame ones, dropping some. Of a few hundred thousand clones detected, around 83% appear once; the ten largest clones hold roughly 6.7%. Sequencing was done on a sample of PBMCs or T cells enriched from blood (not recorded which). Receptors originate from a woman in her fifties or sixties who had been exposed to COVID-19.

The V gene is TRBV3-1 (or the pseudogene TRBV3-2), the J gene TRBJ1-2; 7 nucleotides line up with TRBD1. CDR1 and CDR2 from the germline V gene are LGHDT and YNNKEL (reference sequence). CDR3 length equals 13 residues. Losses at the gene ends were 3 bases for V and 6 bases for J; bases not matched to a gene: 4. The CDR3 loop is CASSHRGRDGYTF. For the CDR3, the DNA is TGTGCCAGCAGCCATAGGGGGCGCGATGGCTACACCTTC.

On this clone: The same CDR3 can be traced to other DNA sequences in this sample. The chain carries TRBV13 and TRBJ1-1; TRBD1 matches 8 bases. CDR1 PRHDT and CDR2 FYEKMQ come from the germline V gene (reference sequence). The ends lost 3 bases at V and 0 bases at J; junction bases unmatched: 0. The CDR3 spans 14 residues. DNA of the CDR3: TGTGCCAGCAGCTTGGGACAGGTGAACACTGAAGCTTTCTTT. The encoded protein is CASSLGQVNTEAFF.

As regards this clone: Compared with germline, one end of the junction differs, possibly owing to a read error. V and J are TRBV28 and TRBJ1-2, with D tentatively TRBD1 (5 bases). In germline, CDR1 is MDHEN, CDR2 SYDVKM. The CDR3 totals 14 residues. CDR3: CASRPPDSNYVYTF. The CDR3 nucleotides read TGTGCCAGCAGGCCCCCAGACAGTAACTATGTCTACACCTTC.

V and J are TRBV5-4 and TRBJ2-1, with TRBD1 matching 8 bases. CDR3 length equals 14 residues. The trim removed 1 base at V and 8 bases at J, leaving 5 bases unmatched. Germline V CDR1 and CDR2: SGHNT, YYREEE (reference sequence). The CDR3 protein is CASSLTGGVDEQFF. CDR3 sequence (DNA): TGTGCCAGCAGCTTGACAGGGGGTGTCGATGAGCAGTTCTTC.

The V gene is TRBV5-1, the J gene TRBJ1-1; 8 bases line up with TRBD1. The V segment lost 6 bases and the J segment 1 base; nucleotides outside the gene matches: 8. This CDR3 is 15 amino acids long. Germline V gives CDR1 SGHRS, CDR2 YFSETQ. The CDR3 reads CASTSTGTGNTEAFF. CDR3 in DNA: TGCGCCAGCACCTCAACCGGGACAGGGAACACTGAAGCTTTCTTT.

This chain uses TRBV7-8 with TRBJ2-3; 7 bases fit TRBD1. The germline V gene encodes CDR1 SGHVS and CDR2 FQNEAQ. The CDR3 consists of 13 residues. V gave up 3 bases and J gave up 6 bases; unmatched junction bases: 3. CDR3 bases: TGTGCCAGCAGCTTCCGAGGGGGCGATACGCAGTATTTT. Amino acid sequence: CASSFRGGDTQYF.

A single count supports this clone. This chain joins TRBV27 and TRBJ2-7; TRBD1 is a possible D gene (6 bases). This CDR3 has 16 residues. Per the germline V gene, CDR1 is MNHEY and CDR2 is SMNVEV (reference sequence). Trimming took off 1 base at V and 6 bases at J, with 19 bases between the two ends. The DNA of the CDR3 is TGTGCCAGCAGTTTATACAGGGATTGGAATTTCGGCGAGCAGTACTTC. Protein: CASSLYRDWNFGEQYF.

This clone was detected only once. The rearrangement uses TRBV3-1 (or the pseudogene TRBV3-2) and TRBJ1-1; 7 bases match TRBD1. Germline CDR1 reads LGHDT; CDR2 reads YNNKEL (reference sequence). V was pared by 2 bases and J by 8 bases, with 2 bases of the junction left unmatched. CDR3 length: 12 amino acids. The CDR3 nucleotides read TGTGCCAGCAGCCAAATGGGACAGGAAGCTTTCTTT. It encodes CASSQMGQEAFF.

This chain uses TRBV18 with TRBJ2-1, with D perhaps TRBD1 (5 bases). CDR1 KGHSH and CDR2 LQKENI come from the germline V gene. This CDR3 region has 15 residues. The ends were cut back, 2 bases at V and 10 bases at J, with 18 bases in the middle. CDR3 DNA sequence: TGTGCCAGCTCACCATACAGGTCCCTCGACGGGGAGCAGTTCTTC. It yields the protein CASSPYRSLDGEQFF. Filled out from reference TRBV18 and TRBJ2-1, the complete variable domain reads NAGVMQNPRHLVRRRGQEARLRCSPMKGHSHVYWYRQLPEEGLKFMVYLQKENIIDESGMPKERFSAEFPKEGPSILRIQQVVRGDSAAYFCASSPYRSLDGEQFFGPGTRLTVL.

The chain recombines TRBV11-2 with TRBJ2-2; TRBD1 aligns across 9 bases. CDR3 length: 16 residues. CDR1 is SGHAT and CDR2 is FQNNGV in the germline V gene. J was trimmed by 1 base and V by 5 bases; bases with no gene match: 5. The CDR3 region is CASSAPGQGNTGELFF. CDR3 sequence (DNA): TGTGCCAGCAGCGCTCCGGGACAGGGGAACACCGGGGAGCTGTTTTTT.